This is a list of T cell receptor beta chains from one sample in a study of T cell responses to AZD1222 COVID-19 vaccine. The assay was immunoSEQ multiplex PCR, and TCRdb's table has in-frame clones only and misses some. This table has roughly 160,000 clones, roughly nine tenths appearing once. Sequences were derived from peripheral blood, sampled on day 0 of AZD1222 vaccination. The receptors originated from an adult in good health. CDR3s include the opening cysteine and the closing phenylalanine or tryptophan. Fields, in order: V gene, J gene, clone size, D gene, CDR3 protein, CDR3 DNA. The D gene is left open where the match is weak. Size is omitted from some rows. Given values are once, few, many or a class for expanded clones.

V gene: TRBV6-2/TRBV6-3; J gene: TRBJ1-3; clone size: .; D gene: .; CDR3 protein: CASSLAGTPSSGNTIYF; CDR3 DNA: TGTGCCAGCAGCCTAGCAGGGACACCGAGCTCTGGAAACACCATATATTTT
V gene: TRBV27; J gene: TRBJ1-1; clone size: .; D gene: .; CDR3 protein: CASSLRQTVMNTEAFF; CDR3 DNA: TGTGCCAGCAGTTTACGTCAGACAGTCATGAACACTGAAGCTTTCTTT
V gene: TRBV28; J gene: TRBJ1-4; clone size: .; D gene: .; CDR3 protein: CASSLVYSNEKLFF; CDR3 DNA: TGTGCCAGCAGTTTAGTCTACTCTAATGAAAAACTGTTTTTT
V gene: TRBV19; J gene: TRBJ2-2; clone size: .; D gene: TRBD1; CDR3 protein: CASSTTGGTGTGELFF; CDR3 DNA: TGTGCCAGTAGTACGACAGGGGGCACAGGCACCGGGGAGCTGTTTTTT
V gene: TRBV7-2; J gene: TRBJ2-1; clone size: once; D gene: .; CDR3 protein: CASSTDLGGYNEQFF; CDR3 DNA: TGTGCCAGCAGCACAGACCTCGGGGGTTACAATGAGCAGTTCTTC
V gene: TRBV9; J gene: TRBJ1-2; clone size: once; D gene: .; CDR3 protein: CASSVGGLANYGYTF; CDR3 DNA: TGTGCCAGCAGCGTAGGTGGACTGGCTAACTATGGCTACACCTTC
V gene: TRBV7-9; J gene: TRBJ2-3; clone size: .; D gene: .; CDR3 protein: CASSLVKPTDTQYF; CDR3 DNA: TGTGCCAGCAGCCTGGTAAAGCCCACAGATACGCAGTATTTT
V gene: TRBV7-2; J gene: TRBJ1-6; clone size: .; D gene: TRBD1; CDR3 protein: CASSLGTGRINSPLHF; CDR3 DNA: TGTGCCAGCAGCTTAGGGACAGGGAGAATTAATTCACCCCTCCACTTT
V gene: TRBV2; J gene: TRBJ1-5; clone size: few; D gene: .; CDR3 protein: CASSEHPGGNQPQHF; CDR3 DNA: TGTGCCAGCAGTGAACATCCAGGGGGCAATCAGCCCCAGCATTTT
V gene: TRBV12-3/TRBV12-4; J gene: TRBJ2-7; clone size: once; D gene: TRBD1; CDR3 protein: CASSRDSSYEQYF; CDR3 DNA: TGTGCCAGCAGCCGGGACAGCTCCTACGAGCAGTACTTC
V gene: TRBV6-1; J gene: TRBJ2-7; clone size: once; D gene: .; CDR3 protein: CASSEGITGPSYEQYF; CDR3 DNA: TGTGCCAGCAGTGAAGGCATCACAGGCCCCTCCTACGAGCAGTACTTC
V gene: TRBV27; J gene: TRBJ1-6; clone size: .; D gene: .; CDR3 protein: CASTQEISFNSPLHF; CDR3 DNA: TGTGCCAGCACCCAGGAGATCTCCTTTAATTCACCCCTCCACTTT
V gene: TRBV7-3; J gene: TRBJ2-3; clone size: .; D gene: .; CDR3 protein: CASSPLAGASTDTQYF; CDR3 DNA: TGTGCCAGCAGCCCCCTCGCGGGGGCTAGCACAGATACGCAGTATTTT
V gene: TRBV4-3; J gene: TRBJ1-5; clone size: .; D gene: .; CDR3 protein: CASSQDRNQPQHF; CDR3 DNA: TGCGCCAGCAGCCAAGATCGCAATCAGCCCCAGCATTTT
V gene: TRBV5-4; J gene: TRBJ2-1; clone size: .; D gene: .; CDR3 protein: CASSLETLDYNEQFF; CDR3 DNA: TGTGCCAGCAGCTTGGAAACACTTGACTACAATGAGCAGTTCTTC
V gene: TRBV5-4; J gene: TRBJ2-2; clone size: once; D gene: .; CDR3 protein: CASSLESGELFF; CDR3 DNA: TGTGCCAGCAGCTTGGAGTCCGGGGAGCTGTTTTTT
V gene: TRBV15; J gene: TRBJ2-7; clone size: .; D gene: TRBD2; CDR3 protein: CATSRLADSYEQYF; CDR3 DNA: TGTGCCACCAGCAGACTAGCGGACTCCTACGAGCAGTACTTC
V gene: TRBV9; J gene: TRBJ1-4; clone size: .; D gene: TRBD1; CDR3 protein: CASSTGQGPNEKLFF; CDR3 DNA: TGTGCCAGCAGCACCGGACAGGGCCCTAATGAAAAACTGTTTTTT
V gene: TRBV24-1; J gene: TRBJ1-2; clone size: .; D gene: .; CDR3 protein: CATSDGPRGYTF; CDR3 DNA: TGTGCCACCAGTGACGGACCAAGGGGCTACACCTTC
V gene: TRBV19; J gene: TRBJ1-2; clone size: .; D gene: .; CDR3 protein: CASSISIGSRNYGYTF; CDR3 DNA: TGTGCCAGTAGTATAAGTATAGGGTCAAGGAACTATGGCTACACCTTC
V gene: TRBV7-9; J gene: TRBJ1-5; clone size: .; D gene: .; CDR3 protein: CASSSGGAFNQPQHF; CDR3 DNA: TGTGCCAGCAGCTCCGGGGGAGCCTTCAATCAGCCCCAGCATTTT
V gene: TRBV5-4; J gene: TRBJ1-1; clone size: .; D gene: .; CDR3 protein: CASSMAGYMNTEAFF; CDR3 DNA: TGTGCCAGCAGCATGGCAGGGTACATGAACACTGAAGCTTTCTTT
V gene: TRBV4-3; J gene: TRBJ1-2; clone size: .; D gene: .; CDR3 protein: CASSQETTGGYGYTF; CDR3 DNA: TGCGCCAGCAGCCAAGAAACGACAGGCGGGTATGGCTACACCTTC
V gene: TRBV5-1; J gene: TRBJ1-1; clone size: .; D gene: .; CDR3 protein: CASSLPKSEGEAFF; CDR3 DNA: TGCGCCAGCAGCCTGCCTAAAAGCGAAGGTGAAGCTTTCTTT
V gene: TRBV4-1; J gene: TRBJ1-2; clone size: .; D gene: .; CDR3 protein: CASSQEDGNYGYTF; CDR3 DNA: TGCGCCAGCAGCCAAGAGGACGGGAACTATGGCTACACCTTC
V gene: TRBV5-1; J gene: TRBJ1-2; clone size: .; D gene: TRBD1; CDR3 protein: CASSLGLRQGHGYTF; CDR3 DNA: TGCGCCAGCAGCTTGGGATTAAGACAGGGGCATGGCTACACCTTC
V gene: TRBV20-1; J gene: TRBJ1-1; clone size: .; D gene: .; CDR3 protein: CSAKKWTVF; CDR3 DNA: TGCAGTGCTAAAAAGTGGACGGTCTTT
V gene: TRBV5-1; J gene: TRBJ2-3; clone size: once; D gene: TRBD2; CDR3 protein: CASSSGLATDTQYF; CDR3 DNA: TGCGCCAGCAGCTCGGGACTAGCGACAGATACGCAGTATTTT
V gene: TRBV6-5; J gene: TRBJ2-1; clone size: .; D gene: .; CDR3 protein: CAGTPVGDYNEQFF; CDR3 DNA: TGTGCCGGCACCCCGGTAGGGGATTACAATGAGCAGTTCTTC
V gene: TRBV19; J gene: TRBJ1-2; clone size: once; D gene: .; CDR3 protein: CASTTDSSSNYGYTF; CDR3 DNA: TGTGCCAGTACCACCGACTCAAGCTCTAACTATGGCTACACCTTC
V gene: TRBV7-9; J gene: TRBJ2-6; clone size: .; D gene: .; CDR3 protein: CASSPYPQPSGANVLTF; CDR3 DNA: TGTGCCAGCAGCCCATACCCACAACCCTCTGGGGCCAACGTCCTGACTTTC
V gene: TRBV11-3; J gene: TRBJ2-3; clone size: .; D gene: .; CDR3 protein: CASSFSGSTDTQYF; CDR3 DNA: TGTGCCAGCAGCTTTAGCGGCAGCACAGATACGCAGTATTTT
V gene: TRBV6-5; J gene: TRBJ1-4; clone size: .; D gene: TRBD1; CDR3 protein: CASSYSTGGAEKLFF; CDR3 DNA: TGTGCCAGCAGTTACTCGACAGGGGGCGCGGAAAAACTGTTTTTT
V gene: TRBV7-9; J gene: TRBJ1-2; clone size: .; D gene: .; CDR3 protein: CASSLDLVGYTF; CDR3 DNA: TGTGCCAGCAGCTTGGACTTGGTTGGCTACACCTTC
V gene: TRBV6-6; J gene: TRBJ1-5; clone size: .; D gene: .; CDR3 protein: CASSLSLPGVTNQPQHF; CDR3 DNA: TGTGCCAGCAGTCTTTCCCTCCCCGGGGTGACCAATCAGCCCCAGCATTTT
V gene: TRBV6-6; J gene: TRBJ1-3; clone size: .; D gene: TRBD1; CDR3 protein: CASTNHGQGGNTIYF; CDR3 DNA: TGTGCCAGCACGAACCACGGACAGGGGGGAAACACCATATATTTT
V gene: TRBV6-5; J gene: TRBJ1-1; clone size: .; D gene: TRBD1; CDR3 protein: CASSYQGGGGTEAFF; CDR3 DNA: TGTGCCAGCAGTTACCAGGGGGGTGGAGGCACTGAAGCTTTCTTT
V gene: TRBV7-3; J gene: TRBJ2-3; clone size: .; D gene: .; CDR3 protein: CASSLTANRLDTQYF; CDR3 DNA: TGTGCCAGCAGCTTAACGGCGAACCGACTGGATACGCAGTATTTT
V gene: TRBV4-1; J gene: TRBJ2-7; clone size: .; D gene: .; CDR3 protein: CASSQVGLRYEQYF; CDR3 DNA: TGCGCCAGCAGCCAAGTAGGGCTCAGGTACGAGCAGTACTTC
V gene: TRBV6-1; J gene: TRBJ1-5; clone size: .; D gene: .; CDR3 protein: CASSELFGGGQPQHF; CDR3 DNA: TGTGCCAGCAGTGAGTTGTTCGGGGGCGGTCAGCCCCAGCATTTT
V gene: TRBV13; J gene: TRBJ1-6; clone size: .; D gene: TRBD1; CDR3 protein: CASSLTGGRNSPLHF; CDR3 DNA: TGTGCCAGCAGCCTCACAGGGGGCAGAAATTCACCCCTCCACTTT
V gene: TRBV19; J gene: TRBJ1-1; clone size: .; D gene: TRBD1; CDR3 protein: CASSISGQGVTEAFF; CDR3 DNA: TGTGCCAGTAGTATTTCGGGACAGGGGGTGACTGAAGCTTTCTTT
V gene: TRBV29-1; J gene: TRBJ1-2; clone size: .; D gene: TRBD1; CDR3 protein: CSVDRGNVGGYTF; CDR3 DNA: TGCAGCGTGGACAGGGGCAATGTAGGTGGCTACACCTTC
V gene: TRBV18; J gene: TRBJ1-2; clone size: .; D gene: TRBD1; CDR3 protein: CASSPQTGSSGITGYTF; CDR3 DNA: TGTGCCAGCTCACCCCAGACAGGGTCATCCGGGATTACGGGCTACACCTTC
V gene: TRBV7-2; J gene: TRBJ1-2; clone size: .; D gene: .; CDR3 protein: CASSPLRSHGDYGYTF; CDR3 DNA: TGTGCCAGCAGCCCCCTTCGCAGTCACGGCGACTATGGCTACACCTTC
V gene: TRBV9; J gene: TRBJ2-1; clone size: .; D gene: .; CDR3 protein: CASSAGTPNNEQFF; CDR3 DNA: TGTGCCAGCAGCGCCGGGACGCCCAACAATGAGCAGTTCTTC
V gene: TRBV6-1; J gene: TRBJ1-3; clone size: .; D gene: .; CDR3 protein: CASSEGWGSGNTIYF; CDR3 DNA: TGTGCCAGCAGTGAAGGATGGGGATCTGGAAACACCATATATTTT
V gene: TRBV6-2/TRBV6-3; J gene: TRBJ2-5; clone size: .; D gene: TRBD2; CDR3 protein: CASSLTGLAIETQYF; CDR3 DNA: TGTGCCAGCAGTCTGACCGGACTAGCCATCGAGACCCAGTACTTC
V gene: TRBV7-2; J gene: TRBJ1-5; clone size: .; D gene: TRBD1; CDR3 protein: CASSHKGDRGENSNQPQHF; CDR3 DNA: TGTGCCAGCAGCCACAAGGGGGACAGGGGGGAAAATAGCAATCAGCCCCAGCATTTT
V gene: TRBV18; J gene: TRBJ2-2; clone size: .; D gene: TRBD1; CDR3 protein: CASSRDRAGTGELFF; CDR3 DNA: TGTGCCAGCTCACGGGACAGGGCCGGCACCGGGGAGCTGTTTTTT
V gene: TRBV19; J gene: TRBJ2-2; clone size: .; D gene: TRBD2; CDR3 protein: CASTRPGLAGGLIANTGELFF; CDR3 DNA: TGTGCCAGTACCAGACCCGGACTAGCGGGGGGGCTTATCGCGAACACCGGGGAGCTGTTTTTT
V gene: TRBV7-9; J gene: TRBJ1-1; clone size: .; D gene: TRBD1; CDR3 protein: CASSFWTGSTEAFF; CDR3 DNA: TGTGCCAGCAGCTTTTGGACAGGGTCCACTGAAGCTTTCTTT
V gene: TRBV28; J gene: TRBJ1-2; clone size: .; D gene: TRBD1; CDR3 protein: CATLRRTGLAGYTF; CDR3 DNA: TGTGCCACCCTTAGGAGGACAGGGTTGGCTGGCTACACCTTC